The present T cell receptor beta chain was sequenced within a study of CD8+ T cells in alopecia areata. Overall study findings and caveats: Besides other cells, scalp samples also yield sequences of resident alphabeta T cells from normal skin.

Remarks on this clone: What it binds is unknown.

CD4+ cells of five or six patients were subjected to sorting into CD25+CD127- cells. Trimming left V 6 bases short and J 5 bases short, with 13 bases between. There are 13 residues in the CDR3. The germline V gene has CDR1 MNHEY and CDR2 SVGAGI. Once RNA had been extracted, it was reverse transcribed into cDNA to act as the sequencing template. Sequenced by immunoSEQ multiplex PCR; TCRdb stores in-frame clones only, minus some. This table holds roughly 20,000 clones, more than 60% found once. The sequenced material came from CD4+ Tregs sorted from blood. The chain is built from TRBV6-5 and TRBJ1-1; D is undetermined. The receptor's source is a human donor with alopecia areata. CDR3 residues: CASRTMVRTEAFF. The DNA for the CDR3 is TGTGCCAGCAGAACCATGGTTCGGACTGAAGCTTTCTTT.